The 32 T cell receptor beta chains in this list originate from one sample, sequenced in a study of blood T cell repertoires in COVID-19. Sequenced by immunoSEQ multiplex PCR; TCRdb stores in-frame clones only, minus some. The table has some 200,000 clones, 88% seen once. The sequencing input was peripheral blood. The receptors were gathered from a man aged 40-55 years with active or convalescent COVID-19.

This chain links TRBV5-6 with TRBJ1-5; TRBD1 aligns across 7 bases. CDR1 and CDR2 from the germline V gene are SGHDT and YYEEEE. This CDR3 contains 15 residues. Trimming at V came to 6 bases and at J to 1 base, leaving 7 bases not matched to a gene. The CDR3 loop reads CASTRGAGSNQPQHF. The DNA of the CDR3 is TGTGCCAGCACCAGGGGGGCGGGGAGCAATCAGCCCCAGCATTTT.

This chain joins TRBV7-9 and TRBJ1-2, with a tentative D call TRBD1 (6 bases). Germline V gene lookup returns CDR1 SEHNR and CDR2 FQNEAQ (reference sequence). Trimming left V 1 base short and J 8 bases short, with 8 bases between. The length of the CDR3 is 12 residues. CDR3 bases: TGTGCCAGCAGCTTAGACAGGGAGGGCTACACCTTC. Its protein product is CASSLDREGYTF.

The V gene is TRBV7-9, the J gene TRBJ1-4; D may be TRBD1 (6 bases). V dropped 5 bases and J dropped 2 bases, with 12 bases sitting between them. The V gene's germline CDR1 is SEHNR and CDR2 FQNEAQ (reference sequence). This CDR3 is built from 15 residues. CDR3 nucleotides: TGTGCCAGCAGCAACAGGGCGGTGACTAATGAAAAACTGTTTTTT. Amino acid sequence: CASSNRAVTNEKLFF.

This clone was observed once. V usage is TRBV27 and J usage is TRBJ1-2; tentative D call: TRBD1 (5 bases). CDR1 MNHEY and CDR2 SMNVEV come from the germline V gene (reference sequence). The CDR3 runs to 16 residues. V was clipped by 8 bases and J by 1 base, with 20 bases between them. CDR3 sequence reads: CASGTTGTIINYGYTF. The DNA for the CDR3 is TGTGCCAGCGGAACCACAGGAACAATCATTAACTATGGCTACACCTTC.

CDR3: CASSLGGARNSPLHF. CDR3 DNA sequence: TGTGCCAGCAGTTTGGGAGGGGCGCGTAATTCACCCCTCCACTTT. The chain employs TRBV28 and TRBJ1-6; D is perhaps TRBD1 (5 bases). Germline V gene data show CDR1 as MDHEN and CDR2 as SYDVKM. Trimming took 3 bases from V and 6 from J, leaving 12 bases between them. The CDR3 consists of 15 residues.

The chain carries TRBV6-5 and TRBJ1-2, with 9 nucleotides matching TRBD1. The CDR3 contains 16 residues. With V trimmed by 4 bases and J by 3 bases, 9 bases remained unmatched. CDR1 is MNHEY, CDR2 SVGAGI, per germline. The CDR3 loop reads CASSSGTGGPYYGYTF. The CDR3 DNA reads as TGTGCCAGCAGTTCGGGAACAGGGGGCCCTTACTATGGCTACACCTTC.

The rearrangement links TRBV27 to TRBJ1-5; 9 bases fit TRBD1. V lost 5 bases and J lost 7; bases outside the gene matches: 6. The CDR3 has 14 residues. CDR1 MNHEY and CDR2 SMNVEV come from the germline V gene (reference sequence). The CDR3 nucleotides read TGTGCCAGCAGTATACAGGGGGCAGGGCAGCCCCAGCATTTT. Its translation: CASSIQGAGQPQHF.

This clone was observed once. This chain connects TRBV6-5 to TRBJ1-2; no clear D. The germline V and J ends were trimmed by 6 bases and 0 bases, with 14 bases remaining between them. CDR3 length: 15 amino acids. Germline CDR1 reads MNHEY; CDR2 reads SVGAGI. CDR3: CASRPQRVSNYGYTF. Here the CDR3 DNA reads TGTGCCAGCAGACCCCAACGGGTGTCTAACTATGGCTACACCTTC.

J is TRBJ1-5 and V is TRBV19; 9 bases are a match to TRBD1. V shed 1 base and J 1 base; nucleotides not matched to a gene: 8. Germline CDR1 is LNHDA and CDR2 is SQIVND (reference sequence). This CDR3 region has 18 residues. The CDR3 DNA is TGTGCCAGTAGTATAGCCAGGGGGACAGGGTTCAGCAATCAGCCCCAGCATTTT. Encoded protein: CASSIARGTGFSNQPQHF.

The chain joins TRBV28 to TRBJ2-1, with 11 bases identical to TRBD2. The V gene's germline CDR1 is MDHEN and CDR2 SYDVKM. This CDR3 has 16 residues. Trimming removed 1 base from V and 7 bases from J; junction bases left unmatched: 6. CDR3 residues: CASSLLLAGDRNEQFF. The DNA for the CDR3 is TGTGCCAGCAGTTTATTACTAGCGGGAGATCGGAATGAGCAGTTCTTC.

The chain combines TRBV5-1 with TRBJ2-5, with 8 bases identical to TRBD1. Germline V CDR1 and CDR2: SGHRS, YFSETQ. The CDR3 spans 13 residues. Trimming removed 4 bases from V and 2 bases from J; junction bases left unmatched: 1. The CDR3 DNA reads TGCGCCAGCAGCGGGACAGGACAAGAGACCCAGTACTTC. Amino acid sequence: CASSGTGQETQYF.

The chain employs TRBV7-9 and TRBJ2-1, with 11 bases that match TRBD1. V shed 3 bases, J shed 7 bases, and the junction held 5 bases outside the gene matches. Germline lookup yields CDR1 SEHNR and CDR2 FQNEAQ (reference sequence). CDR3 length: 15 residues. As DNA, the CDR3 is TGTGCCAGCAGCTTCCCGGGACAGGGGGTAAATGAGCAGTTCTTC. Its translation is CASSFPGQGVNEQFF.

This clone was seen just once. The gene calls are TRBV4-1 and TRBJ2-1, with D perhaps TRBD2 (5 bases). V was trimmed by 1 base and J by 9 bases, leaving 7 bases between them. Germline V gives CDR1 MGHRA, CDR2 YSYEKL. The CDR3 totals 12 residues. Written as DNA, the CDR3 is TGCGCCAGCAGCCAAGGGAGGACTGAGCAGTTCTTC. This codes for CASSQGRTEQFF.

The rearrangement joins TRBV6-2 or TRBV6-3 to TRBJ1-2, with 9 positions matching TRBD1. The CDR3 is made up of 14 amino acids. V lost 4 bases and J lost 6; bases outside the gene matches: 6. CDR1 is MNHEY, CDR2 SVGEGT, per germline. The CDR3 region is CASSFYNRGHGYTF. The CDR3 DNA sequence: TGTGCCAGCAGTTTCTATAACAGGGGGCATGGCTACACCTTC.

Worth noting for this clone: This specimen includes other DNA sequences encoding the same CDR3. The CDR3 bases are TGTGCCAGCAGCTTAGGAGGTGGTAGTTACGAGCAGTACTTC. This translates into CASSLGGGSYEQYF. The V gene is TRBV7-2, the J gene TRBJ2-7; D is unresolved. CDR1 is SGHTA, CDR2 FQGNSA, per germline. The CDR3 runs to 14 residues. With 1 base removed from V and 4 bases from J, the gap between germline ends came to 11 bases.

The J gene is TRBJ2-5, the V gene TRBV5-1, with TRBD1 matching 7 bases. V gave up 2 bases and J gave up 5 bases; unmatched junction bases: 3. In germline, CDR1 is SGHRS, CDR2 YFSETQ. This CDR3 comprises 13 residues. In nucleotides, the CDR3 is TGCGCCAGCAGCTTACAGGGGTCTGAGACCCAGTACTTC. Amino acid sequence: CASSLQGSETQYF. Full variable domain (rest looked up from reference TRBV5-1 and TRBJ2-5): KAGVTQTPRYLIKTRGQQVTLSCSPISGHRSVSWYQQTPGQGLQFLFEYFSETQRNKGNFPGRFSGRQFSNSRSEMNVSTLELGDSALYLCASSLQGSETQYFGPGTRLLVL.

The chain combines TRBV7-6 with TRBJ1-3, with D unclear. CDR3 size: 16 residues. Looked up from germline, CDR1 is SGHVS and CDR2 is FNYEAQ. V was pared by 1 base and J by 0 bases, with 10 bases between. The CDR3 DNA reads TGTGCCAGCAGCTTAGTCGACACCTACTCTGGAAACACCATATATTTT. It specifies CASSLVDTYSGNTIYF.

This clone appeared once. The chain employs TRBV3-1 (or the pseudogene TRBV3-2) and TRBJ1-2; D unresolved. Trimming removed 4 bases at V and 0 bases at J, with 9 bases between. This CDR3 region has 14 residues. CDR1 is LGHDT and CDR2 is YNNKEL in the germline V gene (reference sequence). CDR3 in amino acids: CASSRTITNYGYTF. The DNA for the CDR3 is TGTGCCAGCAGCCGCACAATTACTAACTATGGCTACACCTTC.

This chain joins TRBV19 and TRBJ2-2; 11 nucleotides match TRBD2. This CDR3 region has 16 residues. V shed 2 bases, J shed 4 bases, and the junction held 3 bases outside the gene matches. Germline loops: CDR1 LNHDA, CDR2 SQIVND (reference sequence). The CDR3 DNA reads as TGTGCCAGTAGTATAATAGCGGGAGGGGGCACCGGGGAGCTGTTTTTT. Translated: CASSIIAGGGTGELFF.

The chain's CDR3 is CASILAGASYEQYF. In DNA form, the CDR3 reads TGTGCCAGCATCCTAGCGGGGGCCTCCTACGAGCAGTACTTC. The chain carries TRBV2 and TRBJ2-7, with 10 bases matching TRBD2. This CDR3 has 14 residues. The J segment lost 0 bases and the V segment lost 7 bases, leaving 3 bases of the junction unmatched. Germline CDR1 and CDR2: SNHLY and FYNNEI.

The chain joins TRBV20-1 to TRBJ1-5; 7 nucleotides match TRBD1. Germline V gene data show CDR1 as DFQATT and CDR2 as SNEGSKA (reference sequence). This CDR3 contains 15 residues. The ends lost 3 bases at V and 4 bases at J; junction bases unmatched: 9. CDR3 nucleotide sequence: TGCAGTGCTAGTCGCCGGGACAGTGGGAATCAGCCCCAGCATTTT. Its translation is CSASRRDSGNQPQHF.

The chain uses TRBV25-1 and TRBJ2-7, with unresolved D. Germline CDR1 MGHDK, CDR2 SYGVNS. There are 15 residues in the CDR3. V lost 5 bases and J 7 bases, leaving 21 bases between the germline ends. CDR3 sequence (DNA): TGTGCCAGCAGTTCTTGGTCTCAACCGGGTATTGAGCAGTACTTC. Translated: CASSSWSQPGIEQYF.

CDR3 loop: CASSTLTLALNQPQHF. The CDR3 nucleotides are TGTGCCAGTAGTACCTTGACATTAGCGCTCAATCAGCCCCAGCATTTT. V usage is TRBV19 and J usage is TRBJ1-5, with D unclear. The V end was cut by 4 bases, the J end by 3 bases, with 16 bases between. Germline V lookup: CDR1 LNHDA, CDR2 SQIVND (reference sequence). CDR3 size: 16 residues.

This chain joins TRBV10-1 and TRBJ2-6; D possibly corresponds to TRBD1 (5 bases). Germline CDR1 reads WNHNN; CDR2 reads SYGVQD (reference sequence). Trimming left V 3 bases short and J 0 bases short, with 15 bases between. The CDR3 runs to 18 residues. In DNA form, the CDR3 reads TGCGCCAGCAGTGATTTTGGCGGACAATACTCTGGGGCCAACGTCCTGACTTTC. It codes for CASSDFGGQYSGANVLTF.

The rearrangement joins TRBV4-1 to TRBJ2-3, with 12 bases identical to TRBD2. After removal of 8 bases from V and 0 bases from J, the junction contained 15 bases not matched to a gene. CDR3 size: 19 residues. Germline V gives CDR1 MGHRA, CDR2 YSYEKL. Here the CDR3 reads CASGKRTSGIVESTDTQYF. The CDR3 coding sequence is TGCGCCAGCGGAAAGCGGACTAGCGGGATCGTCGAAAGCACAGATACGCAGTATTTT.

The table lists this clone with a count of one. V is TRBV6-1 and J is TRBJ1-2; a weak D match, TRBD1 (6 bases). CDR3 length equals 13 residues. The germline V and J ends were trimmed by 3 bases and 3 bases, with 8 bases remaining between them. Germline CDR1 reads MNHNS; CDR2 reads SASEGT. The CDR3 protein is CASSDQGYYGYTF. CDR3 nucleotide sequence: TGTGCCAGCAGTGATCAGGGGTACTATGGCTACACCTTC.

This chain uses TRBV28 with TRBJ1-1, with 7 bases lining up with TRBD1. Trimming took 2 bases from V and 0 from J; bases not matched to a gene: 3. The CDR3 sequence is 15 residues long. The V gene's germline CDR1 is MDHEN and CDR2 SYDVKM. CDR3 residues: CASSLRGPLNTEAFF. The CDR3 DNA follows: TGTGCCAGCAGTTTAAGGGGGCCGCTGAACACTGAAGCTTTCTTT.

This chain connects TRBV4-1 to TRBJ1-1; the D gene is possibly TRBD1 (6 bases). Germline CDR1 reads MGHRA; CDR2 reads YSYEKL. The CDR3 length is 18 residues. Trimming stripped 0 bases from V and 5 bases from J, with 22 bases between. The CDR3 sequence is CASSQDRGGLDFRTEAFF. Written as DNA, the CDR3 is TGCGCCAGCAGCCAAGATCGAGGGGGTTTGGATTTCCGGACTGAAGCTTTCTTT.

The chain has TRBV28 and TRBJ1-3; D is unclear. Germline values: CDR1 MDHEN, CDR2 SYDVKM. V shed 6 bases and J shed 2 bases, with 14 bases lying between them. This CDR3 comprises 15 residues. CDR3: CASRKDRGPGNTIYF. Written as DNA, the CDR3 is TGTGCCAGCAGAAAGGACCGGGGTCCTGGAAACACCATATATTTT.

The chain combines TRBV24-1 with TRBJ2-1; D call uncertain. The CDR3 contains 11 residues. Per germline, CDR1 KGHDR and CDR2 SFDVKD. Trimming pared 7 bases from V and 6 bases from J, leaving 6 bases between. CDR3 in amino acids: CATRRGNEQFF. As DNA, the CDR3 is TGTGCCACCAGAAGAGGCAATGAGCAGTTCTTC.

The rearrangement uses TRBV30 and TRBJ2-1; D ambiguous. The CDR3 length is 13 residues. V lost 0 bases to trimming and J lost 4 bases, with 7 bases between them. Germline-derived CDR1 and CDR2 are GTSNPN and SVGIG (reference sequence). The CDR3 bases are TGTGCCTGGAGTGTGGCGGATTACAATGAGCAGTTCTTC. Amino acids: CAWSVADYNEQFF.

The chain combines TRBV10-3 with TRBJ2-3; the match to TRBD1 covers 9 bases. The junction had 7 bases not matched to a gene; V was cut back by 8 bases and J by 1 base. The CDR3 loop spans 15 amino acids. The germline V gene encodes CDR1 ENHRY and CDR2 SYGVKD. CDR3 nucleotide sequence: TGTGCCATCGGTAAACAGGGGGCCGGCACAGATACGCAGTATTTT. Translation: CAIGKQGAGTDTQYF.